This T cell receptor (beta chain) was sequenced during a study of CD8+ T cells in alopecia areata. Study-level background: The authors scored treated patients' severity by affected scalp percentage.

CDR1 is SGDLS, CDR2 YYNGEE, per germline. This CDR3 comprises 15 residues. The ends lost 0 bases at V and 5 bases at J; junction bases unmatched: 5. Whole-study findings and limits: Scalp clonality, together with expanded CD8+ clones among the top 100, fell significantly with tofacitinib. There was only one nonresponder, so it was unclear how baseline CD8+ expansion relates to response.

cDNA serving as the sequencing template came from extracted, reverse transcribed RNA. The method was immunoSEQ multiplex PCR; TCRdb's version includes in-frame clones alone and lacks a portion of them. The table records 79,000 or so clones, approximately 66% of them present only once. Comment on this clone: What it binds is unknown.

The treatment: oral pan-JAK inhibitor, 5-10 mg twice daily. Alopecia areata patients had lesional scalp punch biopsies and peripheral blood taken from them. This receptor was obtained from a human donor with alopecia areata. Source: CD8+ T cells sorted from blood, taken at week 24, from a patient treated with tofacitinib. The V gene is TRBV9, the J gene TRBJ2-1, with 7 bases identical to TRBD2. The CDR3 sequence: CASSVALAGHNEQFF. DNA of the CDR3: TGTGCCAGCAGCGTAGCATTAGCGGGCCACAATGAGCAGTTCTTC.